These 26 T cell receptor beta chains were sequenced from one sample in a study of blood T cells in healthy people across ages. Then a second PCR, running about 7 to 11 cycles, was carried out with a sample-barcoded 5' primer and a J-beta primer mix. One entry per CDR3 protein results from TCRdb running MiXCR on the 5' RACE reads. The sample lists about 800,000 distinct CDR3 sequences, approximately 25% occurring once. This same sample was also taken into another study, of T cells of mothers and their children.

Sequencing was performed on blood. The receptors shown here come from a boy between 10 and 17 years old in good health.

The rearrangement uses TRBV4-1 and TRBJ2-2; D possibly uses TRBD1 or TRBD2 (5 bases each). V was cut by 3 bases and J by 3 bases, with 11 bases left in between. CDR3 length: 15 amino acids. Germline CDR1 is MGHRA and CDR2 is YSYEKL. The CDR3 sequence is CASSHRDGYTGELFF. The CDR3 nucleotides read TGCGCCAGCAGCCACAGGGACGGCTACACCGGGGAGCTGTTTTTT.

This clonotype was detected a few times. J is TRBJ2-1 and V is TRBV7-2; D is unclear. The J call may not be correct, given that the DNA end is closer to TRBJ2-7. CDR3 length equals 12 residues. Germline values: CDR1 SGHTA, CDR2 FQGNSA. The CDR3 coding sequence is TGTGCCAGCAGCTCCAATCTCTACGAGCAGTACTTC. Translated, it gives CASSSNLYEQYF.

The V call is TRBV2, the J call TRBJ2-5; 9 nucleotides agree with TRBD1. The CDR3 is 15 amino acids. Looked up from germline, CDR1 is SNHLY and CDR2 is FYNNEI. Losses at the gene ends were 6 bases for V and 0 bases for J; bases not matched to a gene: 5. The CDR3 region has the DNA TGTGCCAGCAGGGGGACAGGGATCCACCAAGAGACCCAGTACTTC. This sequence encodes CASRGTGIHQETQYF.

The J gene is TRBJ2-4, the V gene TRBV28; D is unresolved. Germline V gene data show CDR1 as MDHEN and CDR2 as SYDVKM. The CDR3 covers 15 residues. Trimming removed 4 bases at V and 0 bases at J, with 10 bases between. The CDR3 region has the DNA TGTGCCAGCAGTTCCCCAGCGCTAGCCAAAAACATTCAGTACTTC. Translation: CASSSPALAKNIQYF.

There are a few counts of this clonotype. CDR3: CSARDLSRGANEQFF. For the CDR3, the DNA is TGCAGTGCTAGAGATCTTAGCAGGGGGGCCAATGAGCAGTTCTTC. The chain combines TRBV20-1 with TRBJ2-1; the D gene is possibly TRBD1 (7 bases). The CDR3 consists of 15 residues. From germline, CDR1 is DFQATT and CDR2 SNEGSKA (reference sequence). Trimming shortened V by 0 bases and J by 6 bases, and 15 bases separated the two germline ends.

The chain has TRBV20-1 and TRBJ2-4, with D perhaps matching TRBD2 (5 bases). Per germline, CDR1 DFQATT and CDR2 SNEGSKA (reference sequence). CDR3 length: 15 residues. The V end lost 5 bases, the J end lost 5 bases, and 19 bases lay between the germline ends. CDR3 region: CSAPDGGSAQNIQYF. The CDR3 DNA follows: TGCAGTGCTCCCGATGGCGGGTCAGCTCAAAACATTCAGTACTTC.

V is TRBV5-1 and J is TRBJ2-3; no firm D call. Germline V gene data show CDR1 as SGHRS and CDR2 as YFSETQ. This CDR3 is built from 14 residues. V shed 2 bases and J shed 2 bases, with 9 bases lying between them. The CDR3 DNA follows: TGCGCCAGCAGCTTTGGTCCCGACACAGATACGCAGTATTTT. This codes for CASSFGPDTDTQYF.

With respect to this clonotype: This may come from a read error, since a much larger clone is one base off. The chain links TRBV6-5 to TRBJ1-4; D perhaps matches TRBD1 (6 bases). V gave up 2 bases and J gave up 0 bases, with 7 bases separating them. This CDR3 contains 15 residues. Per the germline V gene, CDR1 is MNHEY and CDR2 is SVGAGI. DNA of the CDR3: TGTGCCAGCAGTTACCGGACAGCAACTAATGAAAAACTGTTTTTT. Protein sequence: CASSYRTATNEKLFF.

The chain is built from TRBV20-1 and TRBJ2-7; TRBD2 agrees at 12 bases. V trimming: 3 bases; J trimming: 4 bases; junction bases outside the gene matches: 7. CDR3 length: 15 residues. CDR1 DFQATT and CDR2 SNEGSKA come from the germline V gene (reference sequence). For the CDR3, the DNA is TGCAGTGCTAGGGATCCCCTAGCGGGAGGGTACGAGCAGTACTTC. Translated: CSARDPLAGGYEQYF.

This clonotype has only a few counts. The rearrangement uses TRBV23-1 and TRBJ1-1, with 9 bases aligning to TRBD1. TRBV23-1 is labeled an ORF, and its function is uncertain. The J segment lost 5 bases and the V segment lost 2 bases, leaving 27 bases of the junction unmatched. This CDR3 is 22 amino acids long. CDR3 DNA: TGCGCCAGCAGTCAAAAAAGTCTCGAACGCCCTTCGGGACAGGGCTCAGGAACTGAAGCTTTCTTT. This encodes CASSQKSLERPSGQGSGTEAFF.

This clonotype was detected a few times. The genes are TRBV24-1 and TRBJ2-3; D remains unclear. The CDR3 totals 14 residues. In germline, CDR1 is KGHDR, CDR2 SFDVKD. The V and J ends lost 4 bases and 1 base respectively, with 8 bases between them. CDR3 region: CATSERMGTDTQYF. CDR3 DNA sequence: TGTGCCACCAGTGAACGGATGGGCACAGATACGCAGTATTTT.

The chain links TRBV7-2 to TRBJ2-7; 8 bases match TRBD2. Trimming at V came to 1 base and at J to 5 bases, leaving 7 bases not matched to a gene. The germline V gene has CDR1 SGHTA and CDR2 FQGNSA. The CDR3 length is 15 residues. In DNA, the CDR3 is TGTGCCAGCAGCTTAGGGAGCGGGAGAGTCGACGAGCAGTACTTC. This sequence encodes CASSLGSGRVDEQYF.

The chain uses TRBV19 and TRBJ1-2, with D perhaps matching TRBD1 (5 bases). This CDR3 has 14 residues. Trimming shortened V by 7 bases and J by 2 bases, and 14 bases separated the two germline ends. The V gene's germline CDR1 is LNHDA and CDR2 SQIVND (reference sequence). CDR3 DNA: TGTGCCAGTACGACAGTCCGGGGGAACTATGGCTACACCTTC. Translation: CASTTVRGNYGYTF.

The chain has TRBV7-9 and TRBJ1-5, with 7 bases identical to TRBD1. CDR3 length: 16 residues. The germline gives CDR1 SEHNR, CDR2 FQNEAQ (reference sequence). With V trimmed by 5 bases and J by 3 bases, 10 bases remained unmatched. The CDR3 loop is CASSPATGTDNQPQHF. DNA of the CDR3: TGTGCCAGCAGCCCCGCCACCGGGACAGACAATCAGCCCCAGCATTTT.

The gene calls are TRBV2 and TRBJ2-7, with 8 bases identical to TRBD2. The CDR3 spans 12 residues. Germline-derived CDR1 and CDR2 are SNHLY and FYNNEI. Unmatched junction bases numbered 5, after V lost 6 bases and J lost 7 bases. The CDR3 DNA reads TGTGCCAGCAGGCGGGAGGCCGATGAGCAGTACTTC. This translates into CASRREADEQYF.

The CDR3, as DNA: TGTGCCAGCAGCATCTCGACCGGACTAGCGGGTCCCAATGAGCAGTTCTTC. Its translation is CASSISTGLAGPNEQFF. V usage is TRBV21-1 and J usage is TRBJ2-1; TRBD2 is the table's D call and was not checked against the DNA. TRBV21-1 is designated a pseudogene. The CDR3 is 17 amino acids.

Only a few counts were recorded for this clonotype. This chain connects TRBV6-6 to TRBJ2-6; D ambiguous. The CDR3 loop spans 15 amino acids. CDR1 and CDR2 from the germline V gene are MNHNY and SVGAGI (reference sequence). V was trimmed by 4 bases and J by 0 bases, leaving 7 bases between them. CDR3 sequence: CASSWAASGANVLTF. CDR3 DNA sequence: TGTGCCAGCAGTTGGGCAGCCTCTGGGGCCAACGTCCTGACTTTC.

The V and J genes are TRBV9 and TRBJ2-5, with D possibly TRBD1 on 6 matching bases. The CDR3 extends over 15 amino acids. Per the germline V gene, CDR1 is SGDLS and CDR2 is YYNGEE. Trimming cost V 5 bases and J 0 bases, with 14 bases left between them. CDR3 nucleotide sequence: TGTGCCAGCAGTGAGGACAGTTTGGACCAAGAGACCCAGTACTTC. This gives the protein CASSEDSLDQETQYF. Full variable domain (remainder filled in from reference TRBV9 and TRBJ2-5): DSGVTQTPKHLITATGQRVTLRCSPRSGDLSVYWYQQSLDQGLQFLIQYYNGEERAKGNILERFSAQQFPDLHSELNLSSLELGDSALYFCASSEDSLDQETQYFGPGTRLLVL.

This clonotype has only a few counts. The chain combines TRBV9 with TRBJ2-5; D possibly corresponds to TRBD2 (6 bases). The V gene lost 4 bases and the J gene lost 3 bases, with 16 bases spanning the gap. The CDR3 covers 15 residues. Germline CDR1 reads SGDLS; CDR2 reads YYNGEE. In nucleotides, the CDR3 is TGTGCCAGCAGCACCGAGGGACTTATAAAAGAGACCCAGTACTTC. This gives the protein CASSTEGLIKETQYF.

V and J are TRBV20-1 and TRBJ2-7, with 8 bases lining up with TRBD2. From germline, CDR1 is DFQATT and CDR2 SNEGSKA (reference sequence). With 6 bases clipped from V and 5 bases from J, the junction kept 12 bases outside the gene matches. The CDR3 totals 14 residues. CDR3 bases: TGCAGTGCGCCCTCAAGGACTAGCCTTAACGAGCAGTACTTC. It encodes CSAPSRTSLNEQYF.

The chain combines TRBV21-1 with TRBJ1-6. TRBV21-1 is termed a pseudogene. CDR3 length: 17 residues. DNA for the CDR3: TGTGCCAGCACCTGGAGGGCGAAGGAATCCTATAATTCACCCCTCCACTTT. As protein: CASTWRAKESYNSPLHF.

This clonotype was seen a few times. The rearrangement links TRBV27 to TRBJ2-7, with 7 bases lining up with TRBD1. Losses at the gene ends were 2 bases for V and 5 bases for J; bases not matched to a gene: 6. CDR1 is MNHEY and CDR2 is SMNVEV in the germline V gene (reference sequence). This CDR3 is built from 14 residues. The CDR3 here is CASSLTGAFDEQYF. DNA for the CDR3: TGTGCCAGCAGTTTAACAGGGGCCTTCGACGAGCAGTACTTC.

The chain has TRBV29-1 and TRBJ2-5; either TRBD1 or TRBD2 may supply D (5 bases each). Germline CDR1 is SQVTM and CDR2 is ANQGSEA. This CDR3 has 14 residues. The germline V and J ends were trimmed by 6 bases and 3 bases, with 17 bases remaining between them. This CDR3 reads CSVPGRMLEETQYF. Here the CDR3 DNA reads TGCAGCGTGCCGGGACGGATGCTGGAAGAGACCCAGTACTTC.

This clonotype was counted only a few times. The J gene is TRBJ1-1, the V gene TRBV7-2; D call uncertain. The germline V gene encodes CDR1 SGHTA and CDR2 FQGNSA. The CDR3 length is 13 residues. V was trimmed by 5 bases and J by 7 bases, leaving 14 bases between them. The CDR3 loop is CASSQDGRYEAFF. The CDR3 DNA sequence: TGTGCCAGCAGCCAGGACGGGCGGTATGAAGCTTTCTTT.

This clonotype was observed a few times. The V call is TRBV7-9, the J call TRBJ2-4; D might be TRBD1 or TRBD2, each matching 5 bases. This CDR3 spans 17 amino acids. Germline CDR1 SEHNR, CDR2 FQNEAQ (reference sequence). Deletions cut 1 base from V and 0 bases from J, with 13 bases between. CDR3 residues: CASSLGSRDLAKNIQYF. The CDR3, as DNA: TGTGCCAGCAGCTTAGGATCAAGGGACCTAGCCAAAAACATTCAGTACTTC.

In this sample, this clonotype turned up a few times. This chain links TRBV27 with TRBJ2-1; perhaps D is TRBD1 or TRBD2 (6 bases each). The J call is doubtful: the DNA matches TRBJ2-5 better. This CDR3 contains 15 residues. In germline, CDR1 is MNHEY, CDR2 SMNVEV (reference sequence). The CDR3 spells CASSLLRGAKETQYF. CDR3 sequence (DNA): TGTGCCAGCAGTTTACTGAGGGGGGCGAAAGAGACCCAGTACTTC.